Each of the 31 T cell receptor beta chains below was sequenced from the same sample in a study of T cell repertoires in cytomegalovirus infection. Each CDR3 protein is one row after TCRdb ran MiXCR on the reads. The sample shows 69,000 or so distinct CDR3 sequences, under 30% of them seen only once. Their cognate antigens are unknown. Sequencing used CD8+ T cells from cultured PBMCs, obtained from culture after CMV antigen stimulation. These receptors were taken from a human donor in good health (CMV status not recorded). Some clones in this sample may be carry-over from other donors' samples.

This clonotype was detected many times. CDR3 sequence reads: CASSRTETEQYF. The CDR3 DNA reads as TGTGCCAGCAGCCGCACCGAGACCGAGCAGTACTTC. The rearrangement uses TRBV28 and TRBJ2-7, with D unclear. CDR3 length equals 12 residues. Trimming took off 6 bases at V and 6 bases at J, with 12 bases between the two ends. The V gene's germline CDR1 is MDHEN and CDR2 SYDVKM.

This clonotype was detected only a few times. The chain is built from TRBV7-3 and TRBJ2-3; D perhaps matches TRBD2 (7 bases). The V and J ends lost 0 bases and 4 bases respectively, with 8 bases between them. The CDR3 spans 14 residues. Looked up from germline, CDR1 is SGHTA and CDR2 is FQGTGA. CDR3 nucleotides: TGTGCCAGCAGCTTAACGGGGGGGCCAGATACGCAGTATTTT. The encoded protein is CASSLTGGPDTQYF.

This clonotype showed up many times. The V and J genes are TRBV7-9 and TRBJ2-3; the D gene is possibly TRBD2 (6 bases). Per the germline V gene, CDR1 is SEHNR and CDR2 is FQNEAQ (reference sequence). The V and J ends lost 7 bases and 0 bases respectively, with 14 bases between them. This CDR3 spans 15 amino acids. The CDR3 DNA reads as TGTGCCAGCACCTCCGGGACTTCCAGCACAGATACGCAGTATTTT. It encodes CASTSGTSSTDTQYF.

The genes are TRBV19 and TRBJ1-2; 8 positions match TRBD1. The V segment lost 6 bases and the J segment 7 bases; nucleotides outside the gene matches: 4. Germline V CDR1 and CDR2: LNHDA, SQIVND (reference sequence). The CDR3 length is 12 residues. CDR3 in DNA: TGTGCCAGTAGCAGGGGGCTTGGTGGCTACACCTTC. Amino acid sequence: CASSRGLGGYTF.

This clonotype has ten or more counts. The CDR3 region is CSARTDRYGNEQFF. Here the CDR3 DNA reads TGCAGTGCTAGGACAGACAGGTACGGAAATGAGCAGTTCTTC. The gene calls are TRBV20-1 and TRBJ2-1; possibly TRBD1 for D (6 bases). The CDR3 extends over 14 amino acids. Trimming removed 3 bases from V and 7 bases from J, with 16 bases in between. Germline assignment: CDR1 DFQATT and CDR2 SNEGSKA (reference sequence).

This clonotype appeared a few times. The chain combines TRBV2 with TRBJ1-5; D is perhaps TRBD1 (6 bases). Germline CDR1 is SNHLY and CDR2 is FYNNEI. Deletions cut 2 bases from V and 2 bases from J, with 13 bases between. This CDR3 is built from 16 residues. The CDR3 is CASSESQGIGNQPQHF. CDR3 nucleotide sequence: TGTGCCAGCAGTGAATCCCAGGGGATTGGCAATCAGCCCCAGCATTTT.

The J gene is TRBJ2-3, the V gene TRBV7-9, with 16 positions matching TRBD2. The CDR3 is 16 residues long. V gave up 5 bases and J gave up 2 bases; unmatched junction bases: 1. CDR1 is SEHNR and CDR2 is FQNEAQ in the germline V gene (reference sequence). Here the CDR3 DNA reads TGTGCCAGCAGCGGGACTAGCGGGAGGGTCACAGATACGCAGTATTTT. It codes for CASSGTSGRVTDTQYF.

This chain links TRBV19 with TRBJ1-4, with a tentative D call TRBD1 (5 bases). The V and J ends lost 1 base and 7 bases respectively, with 16 bases between them. The CDR3 is 16 amino acids. Germline CDR1 is LNHDA and CDR2 is SQIVND (reference sequence). DNA for the CDR3: TGTGCCAGTAGTATAGGAGGTGGGCAGGGCCGTGAAAAACTGTTTTTT. Its translation is CASSIGGGQGREKLFF.

In this sample, this clonotype is medium-sized (0.01 to 0.1%). The J gene is TRBJ2-7, the V gene TRBV24-1, with 7 bases that match TRBD1. This CDR3 comprises 17 residues. Germline values: CDR1 KGHDR, CDR2 SFDVKD. The ends lost 0 bases at V and 0 bases at J; junction bases unmatched: 7. CDR3 amino acids: CATSDLSTGKSSYEQYF. CDR3 bases: TGTGCCACCAGTGATTTGTCGACAGGGAAGAGCTCCTACGAGCAGTACTTC.

The chain carries TRBV27 and TRBJ2-6; D remains unclear. The CDR3 consists of 15 residues. The germline V and J ends were trimmed by 5 bases and 1 base, with 9 bases remaining between them. Per germline, CDR1 MNHEY and CDR2 SMNVEV (reference sequence). For the CDR3, the DNA is TGTGCCAGCAGTGCCTCGGATTCTGGGGCCAACGTCCTGACTTTC. Translating gives CASSASDSGANVLTF.

The chain uses TRBV24-1 and TRBJ2-1; the D is unclear. Germline V gene data show CDR1 as KGHDR and CDR2 as SFDVKD. There are 15 residues in the CDR3. The ends were cut back, 5 bases at V and 0 bases at J, with 10 bases in the middle. For the CDR3, the DNA is TGTGCCACCAGTGGGTTCCGCGACTCCTACAATGAGCAGTTCTTC. Protein product: CATSGFRDSYNEQFF.

The chain is built from TRBV24-1 and TRBJ2-3; 9 bases fit TRBD2. V shed 4 bases, J shed 6 bases, and the junction held 10 bases outside the gene matches. Germline lookup yields CDR1 KGHDR and CDR2 SFDVKD. The CDR3 has 16 amino acids. The CDR3 here is CATSESGTSFGDTQYF. The CDR3 bases are TGTGCCACCAGTGAATCCGGGACTAGCTTCGGTGATACGCAGTATTTT.

This clonotype was found a few times. The chain carries TRBV2 and TRBJ2-1; D is unclear. Germline CDR1 is SNHLY and CDR2 is FYNNEI. The V gene lost 7 bases and the J gene lost 7 bases, with 14 bases spanning the gap. CDR3 size: 13 residues. The CDR3: CASTTDIGNEQFF. DNA for the CDR3: TGTGCCAGCACAACTGATATAGGGAATGAGCAGTTCTTC. Using reference TRBV2 and TRBJ2-1 for the parts outside the CDR3, the full variable domain is EPEVTQTPSHQVTQMGQEVILRCVPISNHLYFYWYRQILGQKVEFLVSFYNNEISEKSEIFDDQFSVERPDGSNFTLKIRSTKLEDSAMYFCASTTDIGNEQFFGPGTRLTVL.

This sequence joins TRBV3-1 and TRBJ2-1, with D unclear. Germline V gives CDR1 LGHDT, CDR2 YNNKEL (reference sequence). Deletions cut 6 bases from V and 1 base from J, with 13 bases between. The CDR3 has 15 amino acids. The CDR3 reads CASSTLMRSYNEQFF. The CDR3 DNA is TGTGCCAGCAGTACGTTGATGAGGTCCTACAATGAGCAGTTCTTC.

This clonotype showed up just a few times. The V call is TRBV9, the J call TRBJ2-2; D is uncertain. This CDR3 spans 14 amino acids. V was shortened by 1 base and J by 1 base, with 5 bases between the two germline ends. Germline CDR1 reads SGDLS; CDR2 reads YYNGEE. CDR3 sequence (DNA): TGTGCCAGCAGCGTAACGCGGAACACCGGGGAGCTGTTTTTT. Residues: CASSVTRNTGELFF.

The chain is built from TRBV20-1 and TRBJ1-2; 7 bases align to TRBD1. Unmatched junction bases numbered 11, after V lost 6 bases and J lost 4 bases. Germline CDR1 and CDR2: DFQATT and SNEGSKA (reference sequence). CDR3 length: 14 amino acids. The CDR3 DNA reads TGCAGTGCGCCCGACAGGGTCTACGGCTATGGCTACACCTTC. It specifies CSAPDRVYGYGYTF.

The genes are TRBV5-6 and TRBJ1-1; TRBD1 agrees at 7 bases. Unmatched junction bases numbered 9, after V lost 5 bases and J lost 11 bases. This CDR3 is 12 amino acids long. The V gene's germline CDR1 is SGHDT and CDR2 YYEEEE. Written as DNA, the CDR3 is TGTGCCAGCAGTATGGGGGACAGCGAGGCTTTCTTT. This translates into CASSMGDSEAFF.

A few counts support this clonotype. V gene TRBV7-8 combines with J gene TRBJ2-1; D is undetermined. This CDR3 comprises 15 residues. Germline loops: CDR1 SGHVS, CDR2 FQNEAQ. Trimming pared 1 base from V and 2 bases from J, leaving 9 bases between. The CDR3 coding sequence is TGTGCCAGCAGCTTAGAGGCCCGGACCTACAATGAGCAGTTCTTC. Translating gives CASSLEARTYNEQFF.

This rearrangement joins TRBV27 to TRBJ1-2, with 10 bases aligning to TRBD1. V lost 6 bases and J lost 8; bases outside the gene matches: 3. Germline lookup yields CDR1 MNHEY and CDR2 SMNVEV (reference sequence). CDR3 length: 12 amino acids. Here the CDR3 reads CASRDRGEGYTF. The CDR3 DNA reads as TGTGCCAGCAGGGACAGGGGGGAGGGCTACACCTTC.

As regards this clonotype: A much larger clone differs by one base, so this may be a read error. The chain couples TRBV6-8 to TRBJ1-2; D is ambiguous. The germline V gene encodes CDR1 MNHGY and CDR2 SAAAGT. The CDR3 runs to 12 residues. The CDR3 DNA sequence: TGTACCAGCAGTTATGAGACCTATGGCTACACCTTC. It translates to CTSSYETYGYTF.

This clonotype occurred a few times. This rearrangement joins TRBV15 to TRBJ2-5, with D possibly TRBD1 on 6 matching bases. CDR1 is LNHNV, CDR2 YYDKDF, per germline (reference sequence). This CDR3 has 16 residues. The V end lost 3 bases, the J end lost 4 bases, and 18 bases lay between the germline ends. The CDR3 spells CATSSPTRDNLETQYF. The CDR3, as DNA: TGTGCCACCAGCAGTCCAACCCGGGACAACCTAGAGACCCAGTACTTC.

V is TRBV4-1 and J is TRBJ1-2; 7 bases line up with TRBD1. This CDR3 spans 16 amino acids. CDR1 is MGHRA and CDR2 is YSYEKL in the germline V gene. The trim removed 0 bases at V and 4 bases at J, leaving 8 bases unmatched. This CDR3 is CASSQDSQGEPYGYTF. CDR3 nucleotides: TGCGCCAGCAGCCAAGATTCGCAGGGGGAACCCTATGGCTACACCTTC.

This clonotype has ten or more counts. The chain recombines TRBV14 with TRBJ1-2; D not certain. There are 12 residues in the CDR3. Trimming left V 8 bases short and J 8 bases short, with 15 bases between. Germline V gene sequence: CDR1 SGHDN, CDR2 FVKESK. The CDR3 reads CASGPYGGGYTF. The DNA of the CDR3 is TGTGCCAGCGGACCCTACGGAGGCGGCTACACCTTC.

The chain links TRBV10-2 to TRBJ1-2, with a tentative D call TRBD1 (5 bases). Trimming cost V 0 bases and J 6 bases, with 11 bases left between them. This CDR3 region has 14 residues. The germline V gene has CDR1 WSHSY and CDR2 SAAADI. CDR3 protein: CASSESPGLDGYTF. The CDR3 region has the DNA TGCGCCAGCAGTGAGTCGCCAGGGTTAGATGGCTACACCTTC.

This clonotype was seen a handful of times. The chain couples TRBV10-2 to TRBJ1-2; the D gene is possibly TRBD1 (6 bases). V was trimmed by 10 bases and J by 8 bases, leaving 20 bases between them. CDR1 and CDR2 from the germline V gene are WSHSY and SAAADI. The CDR3 sequence is 13 residues long. CDR3 DNA sequence: TGCGCCACTCAGGGGCGGTGGATTGAGGGCTACACCTTC. It yields the protein CATQGRWIEGYTF.

This clonotype was seen at least ten times. This chain connects TRBV7-2 to TRBJ2-7, with TRBD2 identical over 11 bases. The ends lost 5 bases at V and 2 bases at J; junction bases unmatched: 8. The CDR3 consists of 16 residues. Looked up from germline, CDR1 is SGHTA and CDR2 is FQGNSA. CDR3 region: CASSPEGLAETYEQYF. The CDR3 nucleotides read TGTGCCAGCAGCCCAGAGGGACTAGCGGAGACCTACGAGCAGTACTTC. Full variable domain (missing parts from reference TRBV7-2 and TRBJ2-7): GAGVSQSPSNKVTEKGKDVELRCDPISGHTALYWYRQSLGQGLEFLIYFQGNSAPDKSGLPSDRFSAERTGGSVSTLTIQRTQQEDSAVYLCASSPEGLAETYEQYFGPGTRLTVT.

The chain joins TRBV29-1 to TRBJ1-4; no reliable D call. Germline V gene sequence: CDR1 SQVTM, CDR2 ANQGSEA. CDR3 length: 12 amino acids. Trimming removed 5 bases at V and 7 bases at J, with 11 bases between. This chain's CDR3 is CSVPGMGEKLFF. CDR3 DNA sequence: TGCAGCGTTCCAGGAATGGGTGAAAAACTGTTTTTT. Together with reference TRBV29-1 and TRBJ1-4, the CDR3 gives the full variable domain: SAVISQKPSRDICQRGTSLTIQCQVDSQVTMMFWYRQQPGQSLTLIATANQGSEATYESGFVIDKFPISRPNLTFSTLTVSNMSPEDSSIYLCSVPGMGEKLFFGSGTQLSVL.

This clonotype was observed a few times. V is TRBV7-6 and J is TRBJ2-3; D may match TRBD1 or TRBD2 (6 bases each). The ends were cut back, 3 bases at V and 1 base at J, with 14 bases in the middle. Germline assignment: CDR1 SGHVS and CDR2 FNYEAQ. CDR3 length: 16 amino acids. CDR3 in amino acids: CASSFPRRGGTDTQYF. CDR3 sequence (DNA): TGTGCCAGCAGCTTCCCCAGGAGGGGGGGCACAGATACGCAGTATTTT.

The chain couples TRBV6-5 to TRBJ2-7, with a possible D match to TRBD1 (6 bases). The CDR3 sequence is 14 residues long. The V end lost 5 bases, the J end lost 0 bases, and 11 bases lay between the germline ends. CDR1 and CDR2 (germline): MNHEY, SVGAGI. CDR3 loop: CASSNQGSSYEQYF. Here the CDR3 DNA reads TGTGCCAGCAGTAATCAGGGGAGCTCCTACGAGCAGTACTTC.

In its sample, this clonotype was seen many times. This chain joins TRBV7-2 and TRBJ1-1, with unresolved D. Germline V gene lookup returns CDR1 SGHTA and CDR2 FQGNSA. Trimming took off 1 base at V and 4 bases at J, with 10 bases between the two ends. CDR3 length equals 14 residues. The CDR3 DNA reads TGTGCCAGCAGCTTAGATGGGGTAATCACTGAAGCTTTCTTT. This gives the protein CASSLDGVITEAFF.

In its sample, this clonotype was seen once. The chain links TRBV27 to TRBJ2-7, with TRBD1 as a possible D gene (6 bases). Germline assignment: CDR1 MNHEY and CDR2 SMNVEV (reference sequence). V was shortened by 3 bases and J by 6 bases, with 9 bases between the two germline ends. The CDR3 has 12 amino acids. For the CDR3, the DNA is TGTGCCAGCAGTTTCACAGGGCTCGAGCAGTACTTC. Translated, it gives CASSFTGLEQYF.